This entry lists 13 T cell receptor beta chains sequenced from one sample in a study of lymphopenia after photon versus proton radiotherapy. Repertoires were generated with immunoSEQ multiplex PCR, while TCRdb's copy carries only in-frame clones and drops some. The top ten hold roughly 4.7% of the sample, which has 150,000 or so clones, about 88% seen once. The input for sequencing was peripheral blood, taken from a patient treated with photon-based radiotherapy. The source is a man aged 45 to 65 with gastric cancer.

This sequence joins TRBV7-8 and TRBJ2-3; 8 bases are a match to TRBD2. The germline CDR1 and CDR2 sequences are SGHVS and FQNEAQ. This CDR3 comprises 16 residues. Germline trimming cut 5 bases from V and 5 bases from J; bases unmatched to any gene: 12. The CDR3 DNA reads TGTGCCAGCAGCCTTCAAGGGGCGGGAGGAAGAGATACGCAGTATTTT. Amino acid sequence: CASSLQGAGGRDTQYF.

The rearrangement uses TRBV18 and TRBJ2-2; a weak D match, TRBD1 (5 bases). Deletions cut 1 base from V and 4 bases from J, with 10 bases between. Germline lookup yields CDR1 KGHSH and CDR2 LQKENI. This CDR3 spans 15 amino acids. For the CDR3, the DNA is TGTGCCAGCTCACCACAGACAGAACTCACCGGGGAGCTGTTTTTT. As protein: CASSPQTELTGELFF.

This clone was seen just once. The genes are TRBV7-9 and TRBJ2-7; D gene ambiguous. Trimming pared 3 bases from V and 2 bases from J, leaving 8 bases between. Germline CDR1 and CDR2: SEHNR and FQNEAQ (reference sequence). CDR3 length: 13 residues. The CDR3 nucleotides are TGTGCCAGCAGCTTTGACGGACCCTACGAGCAGTACTTC. Protein sequence: CASSFDGPYEQYF.

J is TRBJ2-5 and V is TRBV28; 9 nucleotides align to TRBD2. From germline, CDR1 is MDHEN and CDR2 SYDVKM. The CDR3 sequence is 17 residues long. V dropped 6 bases and J dropped 4; count of bases not matched to a gene: 15. CDR3 region: CASRVRVAGGPGETQYF. The CDR3 bases are TGTGCCAGCAGAGTAAGGGTGGCGGGAGGGCCAGGAGAGACCCAGTACTTC.

The CDR3 DNA reads TGTGCCAGCAGCTTAGGGGCGAGGAACACTGAAGCTTTCTTT. It yields the protein CASSLGARNTEAFF. This rearrangement joins TRBV11-2 to TRBJ1-1; D call uncertain. The length of the CDR3 is 14 residues. V was pared by 1 base and J by 1 base, with 7 bases between. CDR1 and CDR2 (germline): SGHAT, FQNNGV.

The chain has TRBV14 and TRBJ2-3, with 8 positions matching TRBD1. Germline CDR1 and CDR2: SGHDN and FVKESK. V shed 2 bases and J 4 bases; nucleotides not matched to a gene: 5. This CDR3 region has 15 residues. This chain's CDR3 is CASSQRTGSADTQYF. As DNA, the CDR3 is TGTGCCAGCAGCCAAAGGACAGGGAGTGCAGATACGCAGTATTTT.

The chain employs TRBV7-3 and TRBJ2-1, with 11 positions matching TRBD2. The CDR3 spans 15 residues. Losses at the gene ends were 5 bases for V and 3 bases for J; bases not matched to a gene: 3. Germline V CDR1 and CDR2: SGHTA, FQGTGA. In DNA form, the CDR3 reads TGTGCCAGCAGCATGGGACTAGCGGACTACAATGAGCAGTTCTTC. It encodes CASSMGLADYNEQFF.

Remarks on this clone: Other DNA sequences within the sample encode an identical CDR3. V and J are TRBV5-1 and TRBJ2-3; the D is unclear. This CDR3 is 14 amino acids long. Trimming left V 2 bases short and J 0 bases short, with 7 bases between. Germline V gene data show CDR1 as SGHRS and CDR2 as YFSETQ. This CDR3 reads CASSFGSSTDTQYF. The CDR3 bases are TGCGCCAGCAGCTTCGGTTCTAGCACAGATACGCAGTATTTT.

CDR3 loop: CASSHRQDQPQHF. CDR3 nucleotide sequence: TGTGCCAGCAGTCACAGACAGGATCAGCCCCAGCATTTT. The V call is TRBV28, the J call TRBJ1-5; possible D gene TRBD1, 6 bases. This CDR3 spans 13 amino acids. The germline CDR1 and CDR2 sequences are MDHEN and SYDVKM. V was cut by 5 bases and J by 5 bases, with 10 bases left in between.

Here the CDR3 reads CASKVAGATGELFF. The DNA of the CDR3 is TGCGCCAGCAAAGTAGCGGGAGCCACCGGGGAGCTGTTTTTT. The chain joins TRBV5-1 to TRBJ2-2; 9 bases map to TRBD2. This CDR3 has 14 amino acids. The V and J ends lost 6 bases and 4 bases, in that order; junction bases with no gene match: 4. Germline-derived CDR1 and CDR2 are SGHRS and YFSETQ.

The chain couples TRBV5-1 to TRBJ2-5; 13 bases line up with TRBD2. This CDR3 spans 15 amino acids. Germline CDR1 reads SGHRS; CDR2 reads YFSETQ. J lost 4 bases, V lost 2 bases, and 2 bases had no gene match. DNA for the CDR3: TGCGCCAGCAGCTTAGGGACTAGCGGGGTAGAGACCCAGTACTTC. The encoded protein is CASSLGTSGVETQYF.

For the CDR3, the DNA is TGTGCCAGCAGTATGAGTAGGGTAGCTAATGAAAAACTGTTTTTT. It encodes CASSMSRVANEKLFF. The chain is built from TRBV27 and TRBJ1-4; D is unclear. Germline CDR1 reads MNHEY; CDR2 reads SMNVEV (reference sequence). The CDR3 consists of 15 residues. The V end was cut by 5 bases, the J end by 3 bases, with 13 bases between.

The chain carries TRBV11-2 and TRBJ2-1; 11 nucleotides match TRBD2. Germline V gene lookup returns CDR1 SGHAT and CDR2 FQNNGV. Trimming at V came to 4 bases and at J to 9 bases, leaving 17 bases not matched to a gene. The CDR3 totals 18 residues. Here the CDR3 reads CASSSRGGSGRAEIEQFF. CDR3 nucleotides: TGTGCCAGCAGCTCCCGTGGGGGTAGCGGGAGGGCCGAGATTGAGCAGTTCTTC.